The 20 T cell receptor beta chains presented below share a single source sample, sequenced in a study of identical twins. One entry per CDR3 protein, called by TCRdb with MiXCR from the 5' RACE reads. This table has 500,000 or so distinct CDR3 sequences, around 15% appearing once. The same specimen was also included in a second study, on yellow fever vaccine responses in identical twins.

Source material: CD4+ T cells sorted from blood. Source of these receptors: a woman between 18 and 29 years old in good health.

CDR3 nucleotides: TGTGCCAGCAGCCCTGGGGCGCCCCAGACTGAAGCTTTCTTT. This encodes CASSPGAPQTEAFF. The chain couples TRBV28 to TRBJ1-1, with D tentatively TRBD1 (5 bases). This CDR3 comprises 14 residues. CDR1 and CDR2 (germline): MDHEN, SYDVKM. Trimming pared 6 bases from V and 5 bases from J, leaving 16 bases between.

This clonotype was detected many times. In nucleotides, the CDR3 is TGTGCCAGCAGTATTTCTCCCGCTACGCAGTATTTT. Its protein is CASSISPATQYF. V usage is TRBV12-3 or TRBV12-4 and J usage is TRBJ2-3; D remains unclear. The CDR3 loop spans 12 amino acids. V was pared by 5 bases and J by 8 bases, with 11 bases between.

This clonotype was found a few times. The chain is built from TRBV6-1 and TRBJ1-2; TRBD1 aligns across 9 bases. In germline, CDR1 is MNHNS, CDR2 SASEGT. The CDR3 runs to 15 residues. The J segment lost 5 bases and the V segment lost 10 bases, leaving 14 bases of the junction unmatched. The CDR3 DNA follows: TGTGCCACCCTGGGACAGGGAAGGATAGGGTATGGCTACACCTTC. It is translated as CATLGQGRIGYGYTF.

The V gene is TRBV7-3, the J gene TRBJ2-1; 8 bases fit TRBD2. Germline loops: CDR1 SGHTA, CDR2 FQGTGA. The CDR3 sequence is 16 residues long. J gave up 1 base and V 5 bases, and 7 bases lay outside the gene matches. DNA of the CDR3: TGTGCCAGCAGCAGAGAGGGACTAGGGTCCTACAATGAGCAGTTCTTC. Its translation: CASSREGLGSYNEQFF.

The chain joins TRBV10-3 to TRBJ2-3; TRBD1 matches 9 bases. The CDR3 length is 15 residues. V shed 6 bases and J 3 bases; nucleotides not matched to a gene: 7. Germline assignment: CDR1 ENHRY and CDR2 SYGVKD. CDR3 in DNA: TGTGCCATCAGCTCGACAGGGGGGAGGACAGATACGCAGTATTTT. It encodes CAISSTGGRTDTQYF.

This chain connects TRBV29-1 to TRBJ2-1; possibly TRBD2 for D (5 bases). Germline CDR1 and CDR2: SQVTM and ANQGSEA. Trimming pared 3 bases from V and 7 bases from J, leaving 16 bases between. The length of the CDR3 is 14 residues. CDR3 coding DNA: TGCAGCGTTGACAGCGGCAGACTTCGGAATGAGCAGTTCTTC. As protein: CSVDSGRLRNEQFF.

This clonotype came up many times. V is TRBV5-1 and J is TRBJ2-1; 10 bases agree with TRBD2. The ends lost 3 bases at V and 4 bases at J; junction bases unmatched: 4. Germline CDR1 reads SGHRS; CDR2 reads YFSETQ. The CDR3 is 15 amino acids. CDR3 sequence: CASSSKTSGYNEQFF. In nucleotides, the CDR3 is TGCGCCAGCAGCTCCAAGACTAGCGGGTACAATGAGCAGTTCTTC.

This clonotype occurred a few times. This rearrangement joins TRBV6-1 to TRBJ1-2; possible D gene TRBD1, 5 bases. Germline V gene lookup returns CDR1 MNHNS and CDR2 SASEGT. CDR3 length: 14 residues. With 0 bases removed from V and 5 bases from J, the gap between germline ends came to 10 bases. CDR3 in DNA: TGTGCCAGCAGTGAAGCTTGGCAGGGATATGGCTACACCTTC. Encoded protein: CASSEAWQGYGYTF.

This clonotype was seen more than once but under ten times. The chain couples TRBV29-1 to TRBJ1-1, with unresolved D. Trimming stripped 4 bases from V and 0 bases from J, with 15 bases between. Germline-derived CDR1 and CDR2 are SQVTM and ANQGSEA. The CDR3 sequence is 15 residues long. The CDR3 loop is CSVGVQLIMNTEAFF. As DNA, the CDR3 is TGCAGCGTTGGGGTACAGCTGATAATGAACACTGAAGCTTTCTTT. Filled out from reference TRBV29-1 and TRBJ1-1, the complete variable domain reads SAVISQKPSRDICQRGTSLTIQCQVDSQVTMMFWYRQQPGQSLTLIATANQGSEATYESGFVIDKFPISRPNLTFSTLTVSNMSPEDSSIYLCSVGVQLIMNTEAFFGQGTRLTVV.

This clonotype was seen at least ten times. V usage is TRBV5-1 and J usage is TRBJ2-5; 10 bases fit TRBD2. This CDR3 comprises 18 residues. Trimming took 0 bases from V and 5 from J; bases not matched to a gene: 13. CDR1 is SGHRS, CDR2 YFSETQ, per germline. The CDR3 DNA reads as TGCGCCAGCAGCTTGGAAGCTAGCGGGGGTTCTTTTTTGGAGACCCAGTACTTC. Translated, it gives CASSLEASGGSFLETQYF.

The chain joins TRBV6-1 to TRBJ1-5; no clear D gene. The CDR3 consists of 14 residues. Germline CDR1 MNHNS, CDR2 SASEGT. V lost 3 bases, J lost 2 bases, and 8 bases lay in between. Here the CDR3 reads CASSDELGNQPQHF. CDR3 in DNA: TGTGCCAGCAGTGATGAGTTAGGCAATCAGCCCCAGCATTTT.

This clonotype was observed a handful of times. This chain's CDR3 is CASSRRLAYNEQFF. CDR3 nucleotide sequence: TGTGCCAGCAGCCGGCGTCTCGCCTACAATGAGCAGTTCTTC. The rearrangement links TRBV5-6 to TRBJ2-1; D unresolved. This CDR3 has 14 amino acids. Germline lookup yields CDR1 SGHDT and CDR2 YYEEEE. Trimming left V 4 bases short and J 2 bases short, with 10 bases between. The variable domain in full, with the rest retrieved from reference TRBV5-6 and TRBJ2-1, is DAGVTQSPTHLIKTRGQQVTLRCSPKSGHDTVSWYQQALGQGPQFIFQYYEEEERQRGNFPDRFSGHQFPNYSSELNVNALLLGDSALYLCASSRRLAYNEQFFGPGTRLTVL.

The V and J genes are TRBV29-1 and TRBJ2-3, with 11 bases fitting TRBD2. Losses at the gene ends were 0 bases for V and 2 bases for J; bases not matched to a gene: 10. The V gene's germline CDR1 is SQVTM and CDR2 ANQGSEA. The CDR3 runs to 18 residues. The CDR3 sequence is CSVEDKGTSGGNTDTQYF. DNA of the CDR3: TGCAGCGTTGAAGACAAGGGGACTAGCGGAGGGAACACAGATACGCAGTATTTT.

In this sample, this clonotype turned up a few times. The V gene is TRBV6-2 or TRBV6-3, the J gene TRBJ1-5; D call uncertain. V lost 5 bases and J lost 5, with 10 bases in between. The CDR3 runs to 13 residues. Germline assignment: CDR1 MNHEY and CDR2 SVGEGT. The CDR3 here is CASSREGHQPQHF. DNA for the CDR3: TGTGCCAGCAGTAGGGAAGGGCATCAGCCCCAGCATTTT.

This sequence joins TRBV14 and TRBJ1-1; 8 bases align to TRBD1. This CDR3 contains 15 residues. Per the germline V gene, CDR1 is SGHDN and CDR2 is FVKESK. V lost 4 bases, J lost 3 bases, and 7 bases stayed unmatched. CDR3 sequence: CASSLRTGWHTEAFF. The CDR3 nucleotides read TGTGCCAGCAGCCTTAGGACAGGGTGGCACACTGAAGCTTTCTTT.

This clonotype was detected only a few times. V usage is TRBV6-1 and J usage is TRBJ2-7, with 9 bases that match TRBD2. From germline, CDR1 is MNHNS and CDR2 SASEGT. This CDR3 has 14 residues. J lost 6 bases, V lost 7 bases, and 10 bases had no gene match. The CDR3 DNA follows: TGTGCCAGCACTACAGGGACTAGCTGGGTCGAGCAGTACTTC. This gives the protein CASTTGTSWVEQYF.

There are a few counts of this clonotype. The rearrangement joins TRBV20-1 to TRBJ2-3, with 12 bases aligning to TRBD2. This CDR3 has 19 amino acids. Germline V gene data show CDR1 as DFQATT and CDR2 as SNEGSKA (reference sequence). The junction had 14 bases not matched to a gene; V was cut back by 0 bases and J by 4 bases. CDR3 sequence (DNA): TGCAGTGCTAGAGATATTCGGGCTAGCGGGGGGGCCGAGGCAGATACGCAGTATTTT. Its translation: CSARDIRASGGAEADTQYF.

V gene TRBV18 combines with J gene TRBJ2-7; no definite D call. Germline lookup yields CDR1 KGHSH and CDR2 LQKENI. This CDR3 is built from 13 residues. Trimming took off 6 bases at V and 0 bases at J, with 9 bases between the two ends. The CDR3 sequence is CASSLKASYEQYF. The CDR3 DNA follows: TGTGCCAGCTCTCTGAAGGCCTCCTACGAGCAGTACTTC.

The rearrangement uses TRBV10-3 and TRBJ2-1; 7 bases fit TRBD2. The CDR3 length is 16 residues. Germline loops: CDR1 ENHRY, CDR2 SYGVKD. J lost 7 bases, V lost 3 bases, and 12 bases had no gene match. CDR3 loop: CAISDVGRETRNEQFF. The CDR3 coding sequence is TGTGCCATCAGTGATGTAGGGCGGGAGACACGGAATGAGCAGTTCTTC.

The chain recombines TRBV18 with TRBJ1-6; no clear D. Germline values: CDR1 KGHSH, CDR2 LQKENI. The CDR3 runs 13 residues. Trimming removed 3 bases from V and 7 bases from J, with 7 bases in between. The CDR3 bases are TGTGCCAGCTCACCCGGACTGAATTCACCCCTCCACTTT. Its translation: CASSPGLNSPLHF. Supplemented by reference TRBV18 and TRBJ1-6, the full variable domain reads NAGVMQNPRHLVRRRGQEARLRCSPMKGHSHVYWYRQLPEEGLKFMVYLQKENIIDESGMPKERFSAEFPKEGPSILRIQQVVRGDSAAYFCASSPGLNSPLHFGNGTRLTVT.